Listed below are T cell receptor beta chains from one sample, sequenced in a study of vaccination effects on CD4 cells after COVID-19. These receptors have no identified antigens. The protocol was immunoSEQ multiplex PCR, while the TCRdb copy is restricted to in-frame clones and leaves out a portion. The sample has about 22,000 clones; about 80% are singletons. Material: CD4+ T cells from PBMCs cultured with a peptide pool, obtained before COVID-19 vaccination. Source of these receptors: a human donor who had a prior SARS-CoV-2 infection. CDR3s include the opening cysteine and the closing phenylalanine or tryptophan. D genes are given only for firm matches. Rows give clone size only sometimes, using once, few, many, or a class for an expanded clone.

V gene	clone size	D gene	J gene	CDR3 length	CDR3 DNA	CDR3 protein
TRBV7-2	NA	TRBD2	TRBJ2-3	14	TGTGCCAGCAGCGACCGGGGGGTCACAGATACGCAGTATTTT	CASSDRGVTDTQYF
TRBV2	NA	TRBD2	TRBJ2-7	15	TGTGCCAGCAGGCCCAGACTAGCGGGAGTTTACGAGCAGTACTTC	CASRPRLAGVYEQYF
TRBV7-9	medium-sized	TRBD2	TRBJ2-1	14	TGTGCCAGCAGCTCACGACTAGCTTTCCATGAGCAGTTCTTC	CASSSRLAFHEQFF
TRBV5-4	NA	TRBD2	TRBJ2-5	16	TGTGCCAGCAGCTTGGGGTCTAGCGGGGGCCTAGAGACCCAGTACTTC	CASSLGSSGGLETQYF
TRBV20-1	NA	NA	TRBJ2-1	11	TGCAGTGCACCTACTAGAATCGAGCAGTTCTTC	CSAPTRIEQFF
TRBV29-1	NA	NA	TRBJ1-2	13	TGCAGCGTTGAAGTCTCCAGGGGTTTCGGCTACACCTTC	CSVEVSRGFGYTF
TRBV9	once	NA	TRBJ2-2	16	TGTGCCAGCAGCTTCTCCTCACTGACGAAGACCGGGGAGCTGTTTTTT	CASSFSSLTKTGELFF
TRBV24-1	NA	NA	TRBJ2-3	15	TGTGCCACCAGTGATTCGGTCTCTAGCACAGATACGCAGTATTTT	CATSDSVSSTDTQYF
TRBV7-2	few	NA	TRBJ2-7	14	TGTGCCAGCAGCTTCAGCCTGAGCTCCTACGAGCAGTACTTC	CASSFSLSSYEQYF
TRBV9	NA	NA	TRBJ2-1	15	TGTGCCAGCAGCGTAGGACCGAGCACTGACAATGAGCAGTTCTTC	CASSVGPSTDNEQFF
TRBV2	NA	NA	TRBJ2-3	14	TGTGCCAGCAAGGAAGGGGCTACAACAGATACGCAGTATTTT	CASKEGATTDTQYF
TRBV30	once	TRBD2	TRBJ2-7	13	TGTGCCTGGAGTGTAGGACTAGCTAACGAGCAGTACTTC	CAWSVGLANEQYF
TRBV6-5	NA	NA	TRBJ2-7	14	TGTGCCAGCAGTAACCGGGAACAGGGTTACGAGCAGTACTTC	CASSNREQGYEQYF
TRBV5-1	NA	TRBD1	TRBJ2-7	15	TGCGCCAGCAGCTTGGTGGGCAGGGGGAATGACGAGCAGTACTTC	CASSLVGRGNDEQYF
TRBV5-1	NA	NA	TRBJ1-2	17	TGCGCCAGCAGCTTGTTGAGAGGGGAAGGAGCTAACTATGGCTACACCTTC	CASSLLRGEGANYGYTF
TRBV15	NA	NA	TRBJ1-1	11	TGTGCCACCAGCAGTGGGGGTCGTGCTTTCTTT	CATSSGGRAFF
TRBV11-3	NA	TRBD1	TRBJ2-3	15	TGTGCCAGCAGCCCAGGGGGAAGGAGCACAGATACGCAGTATTTT	CASSPGGRSTDTQYF
TRBV7-9	NA	TRBD1	TRBJ2-7	14	TGTGCCAGCAGCGGGACAGGCCTTTACTACGAGCAGTACTTC	CASSGTGLYYEQYF
TRBV5-6	NA	NA	TRBJ2-3	15	TGTGCCAGCAGCAAACGTGTAGCGAGCACAGATACGCAGTATTTT	CASSKRVASTDTQYF
TRBV20-1	NA	TRBD2	TRBJ2-3	14	TGCAGTGCTAGTCACGGGAGGGGGGTAGATACGCAGTATTTT	CSASHGRGVDTQYF
TRBV7-2	NA	NA	TRBJ2-7	15	TGTGCCAGCAGCTTAGAGAAGGGCAACTCCTACGAGCAGTACTTC	CASSLEKGNSYEQYF
TRBV13	NA	TRBD1	TRBJ1-6	15	TGTGCCAGCAGCTCAACAGGGGGCGCAACTTCACCCCTCCACTTT	CASSSTGGATSPLHF
TRBV11-3	NA	NA	TRBJ1-1	13	TGTGCCAGCAGCTCACCAGGGAACACTGAAGCTTTCTTT	CASSSPGNTEAFF
TRBV11-3	NA	TRBD2	TRBJ2-7	14	TGTGCCAGCAGCTTGACTAGCGGGAGCTACGAGCAGTACTTC	CASSLTSGSYEQYF